The clone carrying this T cell receptor beta chain came up many times. This record belongs to a study of Graves' ophthalmopathy and Graves' hyperthyroidism. CDR3 regions of TCR beta were amplified from RNA transcripts. The authors performed first-round RT-PCR with HTBI primers and then a second-round multiplex PCR. TCRdb independently ran MiXCR on the multiplex PCR reads; one entry per CDR3 protein. The sample carries fewer than 250,000 distinct CDR3 sequences, roughly 29% recorded once. V trimming: 4 bases; J trimming: 6 bases; junction bases outside the gene matches: 8. The V gene's germline CDR1 is SEHNR and CDR2 FQNEAQ (reference sequence). The CDR3 runs 14 residues.

This receptor was identified in a man aged 50-59 years with Graves' ophthalmopathy. The sequenced sample was peripheral blood. The chain combines TRBV7-9 with TRBJ1-2; 7 positions agree with TRBD1. CDR3 protein: CASSSKGQRDGYTF. CDR3 nucleotides: TGTGCCAGCAGCTCAAAGGGACAGCGAGATGGCTACACCTTC.